These 7 T cell receptor beta chains came from one sample sequenced in a study of T cell repertoires in cytomegalovirus infection. TCRdb recomputed calls from the reads with MiXCR, one row per CDR3 protein. The sample records approximately 290,000 distinct CDR3 sequences, roughly 25% being singletons. The sequenced sample consisted of PBMCs. These receptor sequences come from a human donor in good health (CMV status not recorded). Some clones in this sample may be carry-over from other donors' samples.

This clonotype was seen a handful of times. The rearrangement links TRBV14 to TRBJ2-5; D is possibly TRBD1 or TRBD2 (6 bases each). Germline loops: CDR1 SGHDN, CDR2 FVKESK. Trimming pared 3 bases from V and 5 bases from J, leaving 19 bases between. This CDR3 has 16 amino acids. CDR3 sequence (DNA): TGTGCCAGCAGCCATCCCACAGGGCCGGCGGGGGAGACCCAGTACTTC. Its protein product is CASSHPTGPAGETQYF.

This clonotype was seen just once. This chain links TRBV29-1 with TRBJ1-2; D not certain. The CDR3 has 12 residues. Germline V gene lookup returns CDR1 SQVTM and CDR2 ANQGSEA. Between the trimmed V and J ends, which lost 1 base and 2 bases, there was a span of 5 bases. Here the CDR3 reads CSVEGLNYGYTF. The DNA for the CDR3 is TGCAGCGTTGAAGGTCTGAACTATGGCTACACCTTC. Full variable domain (remainder filled in from reference TRBV29-1 and TRBJ1-2): SAVISQKPSRDICQRGTSLTIQCQVDSQVTMMFWYRQQPGQSLTLIATANQGSEATYESGFVIDKFPISRPNLTFSTLTVSNMSPEDSSIYLCSVEGLNYGYTFGSGTRLTVV.

CDR3 amino acids: CASRATGVFGYTF. The CDR3 DNA is TGTGCCAGCAGGGCGACAGGGGTGTTCGGCTACACCTTC. The chain is built from TRBV7-2 and TRBJ1-2; 8 bases fit TRBD1. Germline loops: CDR1 SGHTA, CDR2 FQGNSA. The CDR3 has 13 residues. Losses at the gene ends were 6 bases for V and 8 bases for J; bases not matched to a gene: 8.

This clonotype has at least ten counts. The chain combines TRBV7-9 with TRBJ1-1; possible D gene TRBD1, 5 bases. Trimming cost V 4 bases and J 1 base, with 10 bases left between them. Germline V lookup: CDR1 SEHNR, CDR2 FQNEAQ (reference sequence). The CDR3 has 14 amino acids. In nucleotides, the CDR3 is TGTGCCAGCAGCTCCAGGGCGGCGAACACTGAAGCTTTCTTT. Residues: CASSSRAANTEAFF.

This clonotype showed up just a few times. The chain has TRBV11-2 and TRBJ2-3; 7 bases map to TRBD1. Per germline, CDR1 SGHAT and CDR2 FQNNGV. CDR3 length: 17 amino acids. V lost 1 base, J lost 1 base, and 8 bases stayed unmatched. Here the CDR3 DNA reads TGTGCCAGCAGCTTAGCCCCCCCAGGGGGTGGCACAGATACGCAGTATTTT. Its translation is CASSLAPPGGGTDTQYF.

The gene calls are TRBV7-9 and TRBJ2-3; 11 bases are a match to TRBD2. The CDR3 loop spans 14 amino acids. Trimming took 7 bases from V and 4 from J; bases not matched to a gene: 4. The germline CDR1 and CDR2 sequences are SEHNR and FQNEAQ (reference sequence). This CDR3 is CASISGRGADTQYF. The CDR3 nucleotides are TGTGCCAGCATTAGCGGGAGGGGGGCAGATACGCAGTATTTT.

This clonotype appeared a few times. This chain connects TRBV28 to TRBJ1-5; the match to TRBD1 covers 8 bases. The V gene's germline CDR1 is MDHEN and CDR2 SYDVKM. The CDR3 has 15 residues. V was clipped by 5 bases and J by 2 bases; unmatched bases: 5. CDR3 DNA sequence: TGTGCCAGCAGTCATCGACAGGGGCGCAATCAGCCCCAGCATTTT. Protein: CASSHRQGRNQPQHF.